This T cell receptor beta chain was captured by sequencing in a study of a mutant IDH1 vaccine in newly diagnosed glioma. This CDR3 region has 17 residues. The germline CDR1 and CDR2 sequences are KGHSH and LQKENI. Trimming took off 3 bases at V and 7 bases at J, with 19 bases between the two ends. Specified time point: week 5, during vaccination. The content of each vaccine dose was 300 ug of mutant IDH1 20-mer peptide, and topical imiquimod accompanied it. This table comes from immunoSEQ multiplex PCR, and its TCRdb copy is limited to in-frame clones, with some not included. The data hold roughly 50,000 clones, with about 86% observed a single time. Details on this clone: The antigen remains undetermined.

V usage is TRBV18 and J usage is TRBJ1-6; TRBD1 might be the D (5 bases). The material sequenced was PBMCs, taken from a glioma patient whose treatment included an IDH1 peptide vaccine. The source of this sequence is a man between 25 and 39 years old with glioma. CDR3 sequence reads: CASSPFAGPFGNSPLHF. CDR3 in DNA: TGTGCCAGCTCACCCTTTGCAGGGCCATTTGGGAATTCACCCCTCCACTTT.